What follows are 10 T cell receptor beta chains derived from one specimen sequenced in a study of blood T cell repertoires in COVID-19. Profiled with immunoSEQ multiplex PCR; TCRdb holds only in-frame clones, not every one. The sample records under 250,000 clones, more than 75% being singletons. The sequenced sample consisted of peripheral blood. Receptor source: a woman older than 75 with COVID-19, enrolled during active disease.

This clone was seen a handful of times. This sequence joins TRBV10-2 and TRBJ2-5; 8 bases fit TRBD2. The trim removed 3 bases at V and 4 bases at J, leaving 7 bases unmatched. The length of the CDR3 is 15 residues. Germline CDR1 and CDR2: WSHSY and SAAADI. This chain's CDR3 is CASSEVRGGTETQYF. The CDR3 bases are TGCGCCAGCAGTGAAGTCCGGGGGGGGACAGAGACCCAGTACTTC.

The V call is TRBV28, the J call TRBJ1-5; 11 bases are a match to TRBD1. The J segment lost 4 bases and the V segment lost 5 bases, leaving 4 bases of the junction unmatched. Per germline, CDR1 MDHEN and CDR2 SYDVKM. The CDR3 has 15 residues. Here the CDR3 DNA reads TGTGCCAGCAGTGGACAGGGGGCGGGAAATCAGCCCCAGCATTTT. Amino acid sequence: CASSGQGAGNQPQHF.

The CDR3 bases are TGTGCCAGCAGTGCGGGGGCCTATAGCAATCAGCCCCAGCATTTT. Amino acids: CASSAGAYSNQPQHF. The genes are TRBV28 and TRBJ1-5, with a weak D call TRBD1 (6 bases). CDR1 and CDR2 (germline): MDHEN, SYDVKM. The CDR3 contains 15 residues. The germline V and J ends were trimmed by 5 bases and 0 bases, with 11 bases remaining between them. The full variable domain, rest sourced from reference TRBV28 and TRBJ1-5, is DVKVTQSSRYLVKRTGEKVFLECVQDMDHENMFWYRQDPGLGLRLIYFSYDVKMKEKGDIPEGYSVSREKKERFSLILESASTNQTSMYLCASSAGAYSNQPQHFGDGTRLSIL.

The V call is TRBV7-8, the J call TRBJ1-2, with 9 bases that match TRBD1. V dropped 2 bases and J dropped 6; count of bases not matched to a gene: 4. The CDR3 extends over 14 amino acids. CDR1 and CDR2 from the germline V gene are SGHVS and FQNEAQ. CDR3 nucleotides: TGTGCCAGCAGCTTATGGGGACAGGGAGATGGCTACACCTTC. This translates into CASSLWGQGDGYTF.

The chain joins TRBV27 to TRBJ1-1; a possible D gene is TRBD1 (5 bases). The germline CDR1 and CDR2 sequences are MNHEY and SMNVEV (reference sequence). V shed 8 bases and J shed 5 bases, with 15 bases lying between them. The CDR3 runs 13 residues. The CDR3 nucleotides read TGTGCCAGCTCCCAGGGCAGTTGGACTGAAGCTTTCTTT. Translating gives CASSQGSWTEAFF.

This chain joins TRBV27 and TRBJ1-4; 7 bases fit TRBD1. V shed 7 bases, J shed 8 bases, and the junction held 10 bases outside the gene matches. CDR1 MNHEY and CDR2 SMNVEV come from the germline V gene (reference sequence). This CDR3 spans 14 amino acids. For the CDR3, the DNA is TGTGCCAGCATGCCACAGGGGTTGGGAGAAAAACTGTTTTTT. It translates to CASMPQGLGEKLFF.

The CDR3 sequence is CASSPSALGTYEQYV. The CDR3 DNA is TGTGCCAGCAGCCCTAGCGCGCTGGGGACCTACGAGCAGTACGTC. V usage is TRBV28 and J usage is TRBJ2-7, with a tentative D call TRBD2 (6 bases). The V end was cut by 6 bases, the J end by 2 bases, with 17 bases between. The germline V gene encodes CDR1 MDHEN and CDR2 SYDVKM. The CDR3 is 15 residues long.

This clone was picked up one time. This chain uses TRBV6-5 with TRBJ1-3; D ambiguous. The germline V and J ends were trimmed by 2 bases and 1 base, with 6 bases remaining between them. This CDR3 is built from 14 residues. CDR1 MNHEY and CDR2 SVGAGI come from the germline V gene. CDR3 loop: CASSYRESGNTIYF. The CDR3 DNA reads TGTGCCAGCAGTTACAGGGAGTCTGGAAACACCATATATTTT.

The gene calls are TRBV6-1 and TRBJ1-5; perhaps TRBD1 as D (6 bases). The CDR3 is made up of 18 amino acids. V lost 4 bases and J lost 0, with 19 bases in between. Germline loops: CDR1 MNHNS, CDR2 SASEGT. CDR3 region: CASSVWTVGSYSNQPQHF. The DNA of the CDR3 is TGTGCCAGCAGTGTATGGACAGTGGGGAGTTATAGCAATCAGCCCCAGCATTTT.

This clone was counted a single time. V is TRBV6-5 and J is TRBJ1-3; D is unresolved. The V gene's germline CDR1 is MNHEY and CDR2 SVGAGI. V lost 9 bases and J lost 2, with 11 bases in between. The CDR3 is 13 residues long. The CDR3 DNA sequence: TGTGCCAGTGCCGTCGGGACTGGAAACACCATATATTTT. Its protein is CASAVGTGNTIYF.